These 2 T cell receptor beta chains originate from one sample sequenced in a study of cytomegalovirus exposure and HLA in healthy donors. The PCR was carried out with 60 Vbeta primers and 13 Jbeta primers. TCRdb's copy holds only in-frame clones and misses some; the assay was immunoSEQ multiplex PCR. The table shows more than 150,000 clones, with less than 90% occurring only once. Specimen: PBMCs. The receptor set was obtained from a girl aged 10 to 17 in good health and CMV-seropositive.

CDR3 coding DNA: TGTGCCAGCAGCCCAGGGGGCCCCTACAATGAGCAGTTCTTC. It specifies CASSPGGPYNEQFF. The chain couples TRBV27 to TRBJ2-1, with 8 positions matching TRBD1. The germline gives CDR1 MNHEY, CDR2 SMNVEV (reference sequence). Unmatched junction bases numbered 3, after V lost 6 bases and J lost 2 bases. This CDR3 region has 14 residues.

The V and J genes are TRBV11-2 and TRBJ2-5, with a possible D match to TRBD1 (5 bases). From germline, CDR1 is SGHAT and CDR2 FQNNGV. The CDR3 is 11 amino acids. With 3 bases removed from V and 9 bases from J, the gap between germline ends came to 8 bases. The CDR3 region has the DNA TGTGCCAGCAGCTTTACAGGTCCCCAGTACTTC. Protein sequence: CASSFTGPQYF.